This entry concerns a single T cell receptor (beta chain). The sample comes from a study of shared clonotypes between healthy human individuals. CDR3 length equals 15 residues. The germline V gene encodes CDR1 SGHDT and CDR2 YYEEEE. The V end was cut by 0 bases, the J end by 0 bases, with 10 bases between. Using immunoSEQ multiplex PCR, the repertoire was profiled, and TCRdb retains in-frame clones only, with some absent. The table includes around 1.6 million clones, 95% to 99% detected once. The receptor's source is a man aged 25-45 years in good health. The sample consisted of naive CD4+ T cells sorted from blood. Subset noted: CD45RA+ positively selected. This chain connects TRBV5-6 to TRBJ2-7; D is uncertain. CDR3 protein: CASSLVGTTSYEQYF. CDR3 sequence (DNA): TGTGCCAGCAGCTTGGTTGGCACGACCTCCTACGAGCAGTACTTC.